This T cell receptor (beta chain) stems from a study of T cells in Graves' hyperthyroidism and ophthalmopathy. Study-wide results and limits: Ophthalmopathy onset followed model prediction by a median roughly six months.

V lost 6 bases and J lost 7; bases outside the gene matches: 6. Germline CDR1 is SNHLY and CDR2 is FYNNEI. CDR3 length: 14 amino acids. Amplification of TCR beta CDR3 regions was performed using RNA transcripts as template. The TCR CDR3 was amplified in a first-round RT-PCR using the HTBI primer set. A single record per CDR3 protein comes from TCRdb applying MiXCR to the multiplex PCR reads. The sample lists roughly 640,000 distinct CDR3 sequences, 15% to 20% seen once, with 3% to 4% in the top ten. For this clonotype: Its antigen is not known.

The material sequenced was blood. The sequence came from a woman aged 35 to 49 with Graves' ophthalmopathy. J is TRBJ1-5 and V is TRBV2; 10 nucleotides align to TRBD1. The CDR3 reads CASSAGTGAQPQHF. DNA of the CDR3: TGTGCCAGCAGCGCCGGGACAGGGGCCCAGCCCCAGCATTTT.